This T cell receptor (beta chain) came from a study of identical twins. At least ten counts were recorded for this clonotype. Its antigen is unidentified. Study-level findings and limits: Twins shared beta out-of-frame sequences in excess, but this excess was weaker. Researchers caution that invariant MAIT and iNKT cells could partly confound zero-insertion analyses.

TCRdb passed the 5' RACE reads through MiXCR, listing each CDR3 protein once. The sample has hundreds of thousands of distinct CDR3 sequences, approximately 6% seen once. The source of this sequence is a man aged 18 to 30 in good health. Sequenced input: naive T cells sorted from blood.

The CDR3 DNA reads TGTGCCAGCTCACCACCGATCCAGGGACCCACTGAAGCTTTCTTT. It encodes CASSPPIQGPTEAFF. The chain couples TRBV18 to TRBJ1-1; possibly TRBD1 for D (5 bases). V lost 0 bases to trimming and J lost 4 bases, with 12 bases between them. Germline-derived CDR1 and CDR2 are KGHSH and LQKENI. This CDR3 comprises 15 residues.